What follows is one T cell receptor beta chain and its context. Antigen specificity is unknown. This record belongs to a study of monozygotic twins with inflammatory bowel disease. Study-level results: Different T cell subtypes could not be distinguished. The study supported no single strong signal or clonotype linked to IBD. Compared with healthy co-twins, IBD patients showed reduced TCRbeta repertoire diversity by inverse Simpson.

Two rounds of nested PCR, of 16 and 9 cycles, were run on TCRalpha and TCRbeta cDNA. TCRdb re-called the 5' RACE reads; every CDR3 protein appears as one record, without DNA. Recorded for this sample: about 160,000 distinct CDR3 sequences. The CDR3 contains 13 residues. Germline assignment: CDR1 SQVTM and CDR2 ANQGSEA. This chain uses TRBV29-1 with TRBJ2-3. The source of this sequence is a human donor with ulcerative colitis or Crohn's disease, or a healthy co-twin of an affected twin (not recorded which). Source material: blood. CDR3 in amino acids: CSVWGDGTDTQYF.